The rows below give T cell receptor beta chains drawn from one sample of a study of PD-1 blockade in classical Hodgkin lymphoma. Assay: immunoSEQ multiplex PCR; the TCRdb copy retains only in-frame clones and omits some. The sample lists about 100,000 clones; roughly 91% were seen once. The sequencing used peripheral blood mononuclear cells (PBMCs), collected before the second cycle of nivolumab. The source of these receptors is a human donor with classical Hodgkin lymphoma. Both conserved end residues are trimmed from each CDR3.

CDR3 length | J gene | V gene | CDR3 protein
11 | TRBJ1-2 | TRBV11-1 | ASSLAAGIDYT
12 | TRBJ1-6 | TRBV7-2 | ASSPGQGNSPLH
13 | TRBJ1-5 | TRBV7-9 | ASSPGDRGNQPQH
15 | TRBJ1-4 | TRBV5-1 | ASSWTHYSATNEKLF
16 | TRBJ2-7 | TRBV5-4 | ASSPTMSHRSSHYEQY
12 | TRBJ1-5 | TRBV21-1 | ASSGTKAYQPQH
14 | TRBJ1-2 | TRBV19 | ASRRRPGRFDYGYT
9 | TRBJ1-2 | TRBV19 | AISGDYGYT
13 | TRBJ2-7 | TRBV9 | ASSVDGTATYEQY
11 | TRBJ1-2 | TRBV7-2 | ASRQGPGVGYT
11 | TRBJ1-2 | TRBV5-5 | ASSLLDNYGYT
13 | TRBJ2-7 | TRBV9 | ASSVGTTENYEQY
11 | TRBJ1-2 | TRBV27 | ASSSRAFYGYT
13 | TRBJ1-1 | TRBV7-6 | ASSSTAAPVTEAF
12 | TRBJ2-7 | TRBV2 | ASKLWQEYYEQY
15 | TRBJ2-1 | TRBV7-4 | ASSFLDRDSSYNEQF
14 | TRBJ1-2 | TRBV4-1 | ASSQDYGGLNYGYT
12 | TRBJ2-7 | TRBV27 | ASRGVPFSYEQY
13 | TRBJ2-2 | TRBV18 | ASSLQVSDTGELF
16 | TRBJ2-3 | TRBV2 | ASNKRGPVGTYTDTQY
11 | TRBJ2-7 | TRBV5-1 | ASSFTVSYEQY
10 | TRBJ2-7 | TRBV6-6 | ASSPGTGEPY
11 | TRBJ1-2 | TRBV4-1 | ASSQEPSWGYT
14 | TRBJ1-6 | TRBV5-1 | ASSFKGASGGSPLH
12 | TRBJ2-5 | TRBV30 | AWSPRTLTETQY
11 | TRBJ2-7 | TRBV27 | ASRGTGRYEQY
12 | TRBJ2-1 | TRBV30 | AWSGQGVMNEQF
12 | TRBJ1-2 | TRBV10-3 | AISEGGTDYGYT
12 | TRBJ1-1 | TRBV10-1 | ASSRYRADTEAF
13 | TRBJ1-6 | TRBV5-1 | ASSPVPSYNSPLH
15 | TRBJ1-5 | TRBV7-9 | ASSLTGNHLGNQPQH
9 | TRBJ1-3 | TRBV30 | AWNSGNTIY
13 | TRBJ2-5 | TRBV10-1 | ASSEDRGRAETQY
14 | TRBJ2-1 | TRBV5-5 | ASSLRPESSYNEQF
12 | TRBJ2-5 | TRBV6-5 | ASSYSIGLETQY
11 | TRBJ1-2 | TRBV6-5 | AGTTGRGGGYT
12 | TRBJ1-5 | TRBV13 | ASSLGDSNQPQH
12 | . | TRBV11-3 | ASSPQGTVREQY
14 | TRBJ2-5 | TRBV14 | ASSYLAGERQETQY
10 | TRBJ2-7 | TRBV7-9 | ASSRGSYEQY
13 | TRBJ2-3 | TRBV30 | AWAKNRERTDTQY